This TCR beta chain was recorded in a study of cytomegalovirus exposure and HLA in healthy donors. Study-wide findings and caveats: Reported results showed that the classifier diagnosed cytomegalovirus status with high specificity and sensitivity. As confirmed in vitro, three CMV-associated chains were specific for CMV antigens. Rare TCR sequences predominated, though certain public TCRs were found in many donors.

The CDR3 has 15 amino acids. Looked up from germline, CDR1 is SNHLY and CDR2 is FYNNEI. Trimming stripped 4 bases from V and 0 bases from J, with 10 bases between. In the case of this clone: Its cognate antigen is unknown.

Separation from the roughly 670-subject first cohort characterized the 120-subject validation cohort, to which the donors belonged. Profiled with immunoSEQ multiplex PCR; TCRdb holds only in-frame clones, not every one. The repertoire has about 330,000 clones, about nine tenths of them found once; the top ten carry approximately 1.2%. The sample consisted of PBMCs. This receptor was taken from a woman under 40 in good health and CMV-seropositive. The chain links TRBV2 to TRBJ2-1, with D perhaps TRBD1 (6 bases). DNA for the CDR3: TGTGCCAGCAGTGGGGGGCCCGGCTCCTACAATGAGCAGTTCTTC. Translating gives CASSGGPGSYNEQFF.